This entry features one TCR beta chain sequence. Antigen specificity is unknown. Germline values: CDR1 LNHDA, CDR2 SQIVND (reference sequence). Trimming took off 9 bases at V and 4 bases at J, with 22 bases between the two ends. This CDR3 has 16 residues. The record originates from a study of T cell responses to AZD1222 COVID-19 vaccine. Study-wide context: Pooling of second doses given at about 4 or about 12 weeks was done.

Findings of the study overall: The donors showed a predominance of white British ancestry and of females, with possible underestimation of clonal diversity. Vaccine-associated CD4 TCRs ranged over spike, dominating at 160-218 and 743-854. Elevations in Spike-specific TCR breadth and depth followed administration of two AZD1222 doses.

Libraries were prepared by immunoSEQ multiplex PCR; TCRdb keeps only in-frame clonotypes and omits some of them. Counted here are over 150,000 clones, 90% occurring once; the ten biggest clones make up 2.5% to 3%. The specimen was peripheral blood, collected on day 0 of AZD1222 vaccination. This chain joins TRBV19 and TRBJ1-5; D gene unclear. The receptor was isolated from an adult in good health. In nucleotides, the CDR3 is TGTGCCAGCTCCCATTCCGGCGTCTCATGGAATCAGCCCCAGCATTTT. The encoded protein is CASSHSGVSWNQPQHF.